Presented here are 18 T cell receptor beta chains from one specimen sequenced in a study of sequential checkpoint blockade in melanoma. As to treatment: randomized to nivolumab then ipilimumab (arm A) or the reverse (arm B). The method was immunoSEQ multiplex PCR; TCRdb's version includes in-frame clones alone and lacks a portion of them. The sample has roughly 28,000 clones, roughly 81% seen once; the top ten hold about a fifth. Sequencing used CD8+ T cells sorted from blood (inferred from file names), obtained from a patient given nivolumab and ipilimumab in sequence. The receptors here all came from a human donor with melanoma.

The chain recombines TRBV4-3 with TRBJ1-4; possibly TRBD1 for D (6 bases). The CDR3 runs 17 residues. From germline, CDR1 is LGHNA and CDR2 YSLEER. The V and J ends lost 0 bases and 0 bases respectively, with 11 bases between them. The CDR3 here is CASSQDWDIATNEKLFF. CDR3 sequence (DNA): TGCGCCAGCAGCCAAGATTGGGACATTGCAACTAATGAAAAACTGTTTTTT.

This chain joins TRBV27 and TRBJ1-4; 8 bases match TRBD1. Germline V gene data show CDR1 as MNHEY and CDR2 as SMNVEV (reference sequence). Trimming removed 3 bases from V and 4 bases from J; junction bases left unmatched: 4. The CDR3 is 15 residues long. CDR3 sequence: CASSLGTGVNEKLFF. CDR3 bases: TGTGCCAGCAGTTTGGGGACAGGAGTTAATGAAAAACTGTTTTTT.

This rearrangement joins TRBV5-1 to TRBJ1-4, with TRBD1 as a possible D gene (6 bases). CDR1 and CDR2 from the germline V gene are SGHRS and YFSETQ. CDR3 size: 12 residues. The germline V and J ends were trimmed by 10 bases and 7 bases, with 14 bases remaining between them. The CDR3 sequence: CARGGESEKLFF. The CDR3 DNA reads TGCGCCCGAGGGGGGGAAAGTGAAAAACTGTTTTTT.

The CDR3 loop reads CASSFGGLADYTGELFF. The CDR3 DNA reads as TGTGCCAGCAGCTTTGGGGGTCTAGCTGATTACACCGGGGAGCTGTTTTTT. The genes are TRBV12-1 and TRBJ2-2; TRBD2 was called by the table and not checked on the DNA. TRBV12-1 is given as a pseudogene. The length of the CDR3 is 17 residues.

The genes are TRBV27 and TRBJ2-3; D call uncertain. CDR3 length: 14 residues. V was pared by 3 bases and J by 2 bases, with 9 bases between. CDR1 MNHEY and CDR2 SMNVEV come from the germline V gene (reference sequence). CDR3 protein: CASSFRLLTDTQYF. CDR3 in DNA: TGTGCCAGCAGTTTTCGACTTCTCACAGATACGCAGTATTTT.

The rearrangement uses TRBV5-4 and TRBJ2-7; D gene ambiguous. V shed 0 bases and J shed 5 bases, with 6 bases lying between them. The CDR3 spans 12 residues. Germline assignment: CDR1 SGHNT and CDR2 YYREEE (reference sequence). The CDR3 bases are TGTGCCAGCAGCTTGGACGGTAACGAGCAGTACTTC. Translation gives CASSLDGNEQYF.

This clone has only one observation. The genes are TRBV13 and TRBJ2-1; no reliable D call. CDR1 and CDR2 from the germline V gene are PRHDT and FYEKMQ (reference sequence). This CDR3 region has 13 residues. The ends were cut back, 1 base at V and 6 bases at J, with 7 bases in the middle. CDR3 DNA: TGTGCCAGCAGCTTAGCTTCGGTCAATGAGCAGTTCTTC. Translating it yields CASSLASVNEQFF. The whole variable domain, filled in from reference TRBV13 and TRBJ2-1, reads AAGVIQSPRHLIKEKRETATLKCYPIPRHDTVYWYQQGPGQDPQFLISFYEKMQSDKGSIPDRFSAQQFSDYHSELNMSSLELGDSALYFCASSLASVNEQFFGPGTRLTVL.

This rearrangement joins TRBV9 to TRBJ1-3; D is possibly TRBD1 (6 bases). Germline loops: CDR1 SGDLS, CDR2 YYNGEE. The CDR3 contains 15 residues. The V gene lost 0 bases and the J gene lost 7 bases, with 14 bases spanning the gap. The CDR3 sequence is CASSVGGGPLNTIYF. The CDR3, as DNA: TGTGCCAGCAGCGTAGGGGGGGGCCCACTCAACACCATATATTTT.

On this clone: The CDR3 carries no conserved terminal phenylalanine or tryptophan, so it likely arises from a read error. The genes are TRBV7-8 and TRBJ1-1; the D is unclear. Trimming cost V 5 bases and J 6 bases, with 16 bases left between them. This CDR3 is built from 14 residues. Germline V gene data show CDR1 as SGHVS and CDR2 as FQNEAQ. CDR3 sequence reads: CASSPTIITPEAFS. CDR3 in DNA: TGTGCCAGCAGCCCTACCATTATTACCCCTGAAGCTTTCTCT.

The chain links TRBV9 to TRBJ2-7, with D possibly matching TRBD2 (6 bases). CDR1 is SGDLS, CDR2 YYNGEE, per germline. Between the trimmed V and J ends, which lost 0 bases and 6 bases, there was a span of 10 bases. The CDR3 covers 13 residues. The CDR3 reads CASSVGLGGEQYF. The DNA of the CDR3 is TGTGCCAGCAGCGTAGGCCTGGGGGGCGAGCAGTACTTC.

This rearrangement joins TRBV7-2 to TRBJ1-2; a possible D gene is TRBD1 (6 bases). The CDR3 loop spans 15 amino acids. V shed 5 bases and J shed 6 bases, with 19 bases lying between them. The V gene's germline CDR1 is SGHTA and CDR2 FQGNSA. CDR3 sequence reads: CASSPEGGIRDGYTF. The CDR3 coding sequence is TGTGCCAGCAGCCCTGAGGGGGGGATAAGGGATGGCTACACCTTC.

This sequence joins TRBV7-6 and TRBJ2-5; 11 nucleotides match TRBD2. CDR3 length: 15 residues. V was pared by 4 bases and J by 3 bases, with 4 bases of the junction left unmatched. CDR1 and CDR2 from the germline V gene are SGHVS and FNYEAQ. CDR3 DNA: TGTGCCAGCAGCTCTCCGGGACTAGCGGAAGAGACCCAGTACTTC. Translated, it gives CASSSPGLAEETQYF.

The chain recombines TRBV4-3 with TRBJ2-5; TRBD2 agrees at 9 bases. Germline trimming cut 4 bases from V and 5 bases from J; bases unmatched to any gene: 11. The CDR3 contains 16 residues. Looked up from germline, CDR1 is LGHNA and CDR2 is YSLEER. The DNA of the CDR3 is TGCGCCAGCAGCCGGAACATAGCGGGAGAGGCGGAGACCCAGTACTTC. Residues: CASSRNIAGEAETQYF.

This clone turned up a few times. A much larger clone lies one base from this, so it may be a read error. This CDR3 is also generated by other DNA sequences in the sample. J is TRBJ2-7 and V is TRBV4-1, with D possibly being TRBD1 (5 bases). Trimming took 1 base from V and 3 from J, leaving 10 bases between them. Germline CDR1 is MGHRA and CDR2 is YSYEKL. The CDR3 runs 14 residues. CDR3 DNA sequence: TGCGCCAGCAGCCAAGGGGGCCAAAGCTACGAGCAGTACTTC. It encodes CASSQGGQSYEQYF.

The chain carries TRBV4-3 and TRBJ2-7; TRBD2 might be the D (5 bases). V shed 1 base and J shed 4 bases, with 20 bases lying between them. Germline assignment: CDR1 LGHNA and CDR2 YSLEER. This CDR3 comprises 17 residues. CDR3 residues: CASSQAGLATTTYEQYF. The CDR3 bases are TGCGCCAGCAGCCAAGCCGGACTCGCTACGACGACTTACGAGCAGTACTTC.

V and J are TRBV7-9 and TRBJ2-5, with D maybe TRBD1 (6 bases). Germline CDR1 reads SEHNR; CDR2 reads FQNEAQ (reference sequence). Trimming removed 5 bases at V and 4 bases at J, with 17 bases between. The CDR3 covers 15 residues. The CDR3 nucleotides are TGTGCCAGCAGCCCCCGTAGCAGCAGGGGAGAGACCCAGTACTTC. Protein sequence: CASSPRSSRGETQYF.

V is TRBV4-1 and J is TRBJ1-1; a possible D gene is TRBD1 (6 bases). This CDR3 region has 18 residues. The germline V and J ends were trimmed by 2 bases and 2 bases, with 21 bases remaining between them. Germline lookup yields CDR1 MGHRA and CDR2 YSYEKL. The CDR3 here is CASSQYLTGQPDNTEAFF. For the CDR3, the DNA is TGCGCCAGCAGCCAATACCTTACAGGGCAGCCCGATAACACTGAAGCTTTCTTT.

V usage is TRBV28 and J usage is TRBJ2-3; a possible D gene is TRBD2 (5 bases). V lost 4 bases and J 6 bases, leaving 20 bases between the germline ends. The germline gives CDR1 MDHEN, CDR2 SYDVKM. CDR3 length equals 16 residues. As DNA, the CDR3 is TGTGCCAGCAGTTCAACAGTGAGCGGCCTGGGGGATACGCAGTATTTT. Translating it yields CASSSTVSGLGDTQYF. Combining the CDR3 with reference TRBV28 and TRBJ2-3 gives the whole variable domain DVKVTQSSRYLVKRTGEKVFLECVQDMDHENMFWYRQDPGLGLRLIYFSYDVKMKEKGDIPEGYSVSREKKERFSLILESASTNQTSMYLCASSSTVSGLGDTQYFGPGTRLTVL.